A single sample is the source of the 24 T cell receptor beta chains below, sequenced in a study of prognosis after radiotherapy for stage I lung cancer. Amplification of the TCR beta CDR3 (from genomic DNA) was done by two-round multiplex PCR. Individual primers that were specific to each TRBV and TRBJ gene served in first-round PCR. A single record per CDR3 protein comes from TCRdb applying MiXCR to the multiplex PCR reads. The table shows roughly 11,000 distinct CDR3 sequences, with 35% occurring only once. Source: PBMCs, taken before or after stereotactic body radiation therapy (not recorded which). The receptors derive from a donor over 45 with non-small cell lung cancer.

This rearrangement joins TRBV7-2 to TRBJ2-1; a weak D match, TRBD2 (6 bases). Germline assignment: CDR1 SGHTA and CDR2 FQGNSA. The CDR3 contains 14 residues. V lost 7 bases to trimming and J lost 6 bases, with 16 bases between them. In DNA form, the CDR3 reads TGTACCAGCACCGTTCGACTAGGGAGCAATGAGCAGTTCTTC. It codes for CTSTVRLGSNEQFF.

This clonotype was picked up a small number of times. The chain links TRBV7-2 to TRBJ2-3, with D possibly TRBD2 on 7 matching bases. V shed 6 bases and J shed 1 base, with 14 bases lying between them. The CDR3 is 15 amino acids. CDR1 and CDR2 from the germline V gene are SGHTA and FQGNSA. The CDR3 here is CASSRGAVRTDTQYF. DNA of the CDR3: TGTGCCAGCAGTCGGGGGGCGGTTCGCACAGATACGCAGTATTTT.

In regard to this clonotype: No conserved phenylalanine or tryptophan is present at the end of the CDR3, so a read error is the likely explanation. The V gene is TRBV24-1, the J gene TRBJ2-3; D may match TRBD1 or TRBD2 (5 bases each). V lost 7 bases, J lost 5 bases, and 27 bases lay in between. From germline, CDR1 is KGHDR and CDR2 SFDVKD. The CDR3 covers 18 residues. CDR3 sequence (DNA): TGTGCCACCAGCTCCTCCCGGGGCGGCCAACGGGGAGAAGATACGCAGTATTCT. Translation gives CATSSSRGGQRGEDTQYS.

This clonotype was counted ten times or more. This chain connects TRBV5-4 to TRBJ2-1, with 11 bases fitting TRBD2. The CDR3 has 16 residues. Germline CDR1 SGHNT, CDR2 YYREEE (reference sequence). V was clipped by 5 bases and J by 4 bases; unmatched bases: 8. The CDR3 loop is CASRPTSGGGYNEQFF. In DNA, the CDR3 is TGTGCCAGCAGACCTACTAGCGGGGGCGGGTACAATGAGCAGTTCTTC.

This clonotype occurred many times. J is TRBJ2-5 and V is TRBV7-9; 9 bases align to TRBD1. Germline V gives CDR1 SEHNR, CDR2 FQNEAQ (reference sequence). V dropped 2 bases and J dropped 5; count of bases not matched to a gene: 3. This CDR3 comprises 14 residues. DNA for the CDR3: TGTGCCAGCAGCTTACGACAGGGGGGGGAGACCCAGTACTTC. Its protein product is CASSLRQGGETQYF. Together with reference TRBV7-9 and TRBJ2-5, the CDR3 gives the full variable domain: DTGVSQNPRHKITKRGQNVTFRCDPISEHNRLYWYRQTLGQGPEFLTYFQNEAQLEKSRLLSDRFSAERPKGSFSTLEIQRTEQGDSAMYLCASSLRQGGETQYFGPGTRLLVL.

Here the CDR3 DNA reads TGTGCCACCAGTGATGCGACTAGCGGGGGGCCCCAGCATTTT. Translating gives CATSDATSGGPQHF. V and J are TRBV24-1 and TRBJ1-5; D possibly corresponds to TRBD1 (5 bases). The CDR3 contains 14 residues. Trimming removed 3 bases at V and 9 bases at J, with 14 bases between. Germline assignment: CDR1 KGHDR and CDR2 SFDVKD.

This clonotype was observed a single time. A far bigger clonotype differs at one base, so this is likely a read error. The V and J genes are TRBV2 and TRBJ2-1; TRBD2 aligns across 11 bases. This CDR3 contains 15 residues. Germline CDR1 reads SNHLY; CDR2 reads FYNNEI. Trimming at V came to 6 bases and at J to 7 bases, leaving 8 bases not matched to a gene. In DNA, the CDR3 is TGTGCCAGCAGCAGGGGACTAGCGGAGGGGAATGAGCAGTTCTTC. Encoded protein: CASSRGLAEGNEQFF.

V is TRBV5-1 and J is TRBJ2-4; 9 positions match TRBD2. The germline CDR1 and CDR2 sequences are SGHRS and YFSETQ. This CDR3 has 17 amino acids. Germline trimming cut 4 bases from V and 5 bases from J; bases unmatched to any gene: 13. The CDR3 region is CASSPPLCLAGQNIQYF. DNA for the CDR3: TGCGCCAGCAGCCCCCCACTTTGTCTAGCGGGGCAAAACATTCAGTACTTC.

A word on this clonotype: A far larger clone lies a single base away; this is likely a read error. The chain combines TRBV7-3 with TRBJ2-5; 7 nucleotides match TRBD1. CDR3 length: 16 residues. Germline values: CDR1 SGHTA, CDR2 FQGTGA. The CDR3 coding sequence is TGTGCCAGCAGCTTTCTTGGGCAGGGGGTGTTAGAGACCCGGTACTTC. It specifies CASSFLGQGVLETRYF.

A remark on this clonotype: An end of the junction differs from the germline gene, which may be a read error. The chain carries TRBV5-1 and TRBJ2-1; the D gene could be TRBD1 or TRBD2 (6 bases each). Germline V gene sequence: CDR1 SGHRS, CDR2 YFSETQ. This CDR3 is built from 17 residues. DNA of the CDR3: TGCGCCAGCAGCCTCACGGGGGCCGCTAACGACAATCATGAGCGGTTCTTC. Amino acid sequence: CASSLTGAANDNHERFF. Supplemented by reference TRBV5-1 and TRBJ2-1, the full variable domain reads KAGVTQTPRYLIKTRGQQVTLSCSPISGHRSVSWYQQTPGQGLQFLFEYFSETQRNKGNFPGRFSGRQFSNSRSEMNVSTLELGDSALYLCASSLTGAANDNHERFFGPGTRLTVL.

Regarding this clonotype: At one of its ends the junction is not consistent with the germline gene, which may arise from a read error. J is TRBJ1-1 and V is TRBV30; 9 nucleotides agree with TRBD1. CDR3 length: 14 amino acids. Per germline, CDR1 GTSNPN and CDR2 SVGIG (reference sequence). CDR3 sequence reads: CAWRGQGRGAEALF. In DNA form, the CDR3 reads TGTGCCTGGAGGGGACAGGGAAGAGGTGCTGAAGCTTTATTT.

The V and J genes are TRBV29-1 and TRBJ2-2; perhaps TRBD1 as D (5 bases). Deletions cut 7 bases from V and 5 bases from J, with 11 bases between. Germline V gene lookup returns CDR1 SQVTM and CDR2 ANQGSEA. The CDR3 runs to 12 residues. CDR3 nucleotide sequence: TGCAGCGCCTCAGGGTGGACCGGGGAGCTGTTTTTT. Protein: CSASGWTGELFF.

This clonotype occurred many times. The chain couples TRBV18 to TRBJ1-2; D remains ambiguous. Trimming cost V 3 bases and J 1 base, with 9 bases left between them. Germline V gene data show CDR1 as KGHSH and CDR2 as LQKENI. The CDR3 is made up of 14 amino acids. The CDR3 region is CASSPDESNYGYTF. The DNA for the CDR3 is TGTGCCAGCTCACCTGATGAGAGTAACTATGGCTACACCTTC.

In its sample, this clonotype is medium-sized. The chain uses TRBV11-2 and TRBJ2-7; TRBD1 matches at 11 bases. The CDR3 sequence is 16 residues long. The V segment lost 4 bases and the J segment 4 bases; nucleotides outside the gene matches: 9. In germline, CDR1 is SGHAT, CDR2 FQNNGV. The CDR3 reads CASSSTGQGAGYEQYV. As DNA, the CDR3 is TGTGCCAGCAGCTCCACCGGACAGGGGGCAGGGTACGAGCAGTACGTC.

The table lists this clonotype with many counts. The chain is built from TRBV27 and TRBJ2-5, with 9 bases lining up with TRBD1. CDR1 MNHEY and CDR2 SMNVEV come from the germline V gene (reference sequence). The junction had 8 bases not matched to a gene; V was cut back by 5 bases and J by 1 base. This CDR3 has 16 residues. CDR3 sequence reads: CASSPRTGVFQETQYF. CDR3 DNA sequence: TGTGCCAGCAGTCCCCGGACAGGGGTGTTCCAAGAGACCCAGTACTTC.

About this clonotype: With a far larger clone one base away, a read error is the likely cause. This sequence joins TRBV6-4 and TRBJ2-1; TRBD2 matches 11 bases. V lost 5 bases, J lost 3 bases, and 9 bases stayed unmatched. This CDR3 contains 17 residues. CDR1 MRHNA and CDR2 SNTAGT come from the germline V gene. CDR3 sequence (DNA): TGTGCCAGCAGTTACTACCCGACTAGCGGGATCTACAATGAGCAGTTCTTC. Translated: CASSYYPTSGIYNEQFF.

At least ten counts were recorded for this clonotype. The chain employs TRBV3-1 and TRBJ1-1; 7 nucleotides align to TRBD1. With V trimmed by 6 bases and J by 5 bases, 6 bases remained unmatched. Germline values: CDR1 LGHDT, CDR2 YNNKEL (reference sequence). The CDR3 spans 13 residues. This CDR3 is CASSLFRGTEAFF. CDR3 nucleotides: TGTGCCAGCAGTTTATTCAGGGGGACTGAAGCTTTCTTT. The entire variable domain, with the rest obtained from reference TRBV3-1 and TRBJ1-1, is as follows: DTAVSQTPKYLVTQMGNDKSIKCEQNLGHDTMYWYKQDSKKFLKIMFSYNNKELIINETVPNRFSPKSPDKAHLNLHINSLELGDSAVYFCASSLFRGTEAFFGQGTRLTVV.

This clonotype was picked up many times. J is TRBJ2-7 and V is TRBV6-1, with D hard to call. In germline, CDR1 is MNHNS, CDR2 SASEGT. Trimming pared 5 bases from V and 4 bases from J, leaving 12 bases between. The CDR3 consists of 13 residues. CDR3 sequence: CASSPGQRYEQYF. For the CDR3, the DNA is TGTGCCAGCAGTCCCGGCCAACGGTACGAGCAGTACTTC.

J is TRBJ2-3 and V is TRBV20-1; no definite D call. The germline CDR1 and CDR2 sequences are DFQATT and SNEGSKA (reference sequence). The V gene lost 6 bases and the J gene lost 0 bases, with 10 bases spanning the gap. There are 13 residues in the CDR3. In nucleotides, the CDR3 is TGCAGTGCGGACCTTGACAGCACAGATACGCAGTATTTT. Amino acids: CSADLDSTDTQYF.

This clonotype was counted ten times or more. The V and J genes are TRBV6-1 and TRBJ2-7; 8 bases match TRBD1. V lost 6 bases, J lost 2 bases, and 6 bases stayed unmatched. Germline assignment: CDR1 MNHNS and CDR2 SASEGT. The CDR3 sequence is 14 residues long. The CDR3 protein is CASRGTGRTYEQYV. CDR3 nucleotides: TGTGCCAGCAGGGGGACAGGTCGGACCTACGAGCAGTACGTC.

This clonotype was observed a handful of times. CDR3 DNA sequence: TGTGCCAGCAGTATCGACAGGGGGGTGAAAGGCTACACCTTC. Translation gives CASSIDRGVKGYTF. This chain uses TRBV12-3 or TRBV12-4 with TRBJ1-2, with 9 positions matching TRBD1. The trim removed 5 bases at V and 8 bases at J, leaving 9 bases unmatched. This CDR3 region has 14 residues.

In this sample, this clonotype turned up many times. This chain uses TRBV11-2 with TRBJ1-2, with a possible D match to TRBD1 (5 bases). This CDR3 is built from 12 residues. CDR1 and CDR2 from the germline V gene are SGHAT and FQNNGV. Deletions cut 5 bases from V and 9 bases from J, with 13 bases between. The DNA for the CDR3 is TGTGCCAGCAGCCGAACGACAGCGCGCTACACCTTC. Translation: CASSRTTARYTF.

This clonotype has just one count. The chain has TRBV6-4 and TRBJ2-1; perhaps TRBD2 as D (5 bases). V lost 3 bases and J 5 bases, leaving 14 bases between the germline ends. Germline V gene sequence: CDR1 MRHNA, CDR2 SNTAGT. The CDR3 loop spans 15 amino acids. This chain's CDR3 is CASSESGGGNNEQFF. The CDR3 coding sequence is TGTGCCAGCAGTGAATCTGGCGGAGGCAACAATGAGCAGTTCTTC.

There are many counts of this clonotype. J is TRBJ2-7 and V is TRBV5-6; 9 bases map to TRBD1. After removal of 3 bases from V and 6 bases from J, the junction contained 4 bases not matched to a gene. This CDR3 is built from 13 residues. The germline V gene has CDR1 SGHDT and CDR2 YYEEEE. CDR3 protein: CASSSDRGGEQYF. The CDR3 DNA reads TGTGCCAGCAGCTCGGACAGGGGTGGCGAGCAGTACTTC. The variable domain in full, with the rest retrieved from reference TRBV5-6 and TRBJ2-7, is DAGVTQSPTHLIKTRGQQVTLRCSPKSGHDTVSWYQQALGQGPQFIFQYYEEEERQRGNFPDRFSGHQFPNYSSELNVNALLLGDSALYLCASSSDRGGEQYFGPGTRLTVT.